One sample yielded the 5 T cell receptor beta chains listed below, sequenced in a study of blood T cell repertoires in COVID-19. Clones were sequenced by immunoSEQ multiplex PCR, and TCRdb holds only the in-frame ones, with some missing. The repertoire includes about 130,000 clones, approximately 90% of them detected once, and more than 15% sits in the top ten. Sequencing was carried out using peripheral blood. These receptors were collected from a man aged 45-60 years with active or convalescent COVID-19.

The V and J genes are TRBV6-5 and TRBJ1-5, with D possibly TRBD1 on 6 matching bases. The CDR3 length is 16 residues. The V gene's germline CDR1 is MNHEY and CDR2 SVGAGI. Between the trimmed V and J ends, which lost 4 bases and 6 bases, there was a span of 19 bases. This CDR3 reads CASSSLAPGAPQPQHF. CDR3 sequence (DNA): TGTGCCAGCAGTTCCCTTGCTCCAGGGGCGCCTCAGCCCCAGCATTTT.

The rearrangement links TRBV7-2 to TRBJ1-5; TRBD1 is a possible D gene (5 bases). Germline V gives CDR1 SGHTA, CDR2 FQGNSA. The length of the CDR3 is 19 residues. V lost 4 bases and J lost 6, with 28 bases in between. The CDR3 loop reads CASSSGVGPPSGRGQPQHF. The DNA for the CDR3 is TGTGCCAGCAGCTCGGGGGTCGGGCCACCCTCGGGTCGGGGTCAGCCCCAGCATTTT.

As DNA, the CDR3 is TGTGCCAGCGGACCACAGGGGGAGGGCTACAATGAGCAGTTCTTC. Translating it yields CASGPQGEGYNEQFF. The chain employs TRBV28 and TRBJ2-1; possible D gene TRBD1, 8 bases. The germline CDR1 and CDR2 sequences are MDHEN and SYDVKM. The V end was cut by 8 bases, the J end by 3 bases, with 17 bases between. The CDR3 spans 15 residues.

The V and J genes are TRBV29-1 and TRBJ1-3; possibly TRBD1 for D (6 bases). This CDR3 has 16 residues. Germline CDR1 reads SQVTM; CDR2 reads ANQGSEA. V was trimmed by 3 bases and J by 0 bases, leaving 15 bases between them. CDR3: CSVESRQAYSGNTIYF. CDR3 DNA: TGCAGCGTTGAGTCACGACAGGCGTACTCTGGAAACACCATATATTTT. Complete variable domain (other parts from reference TRBV29-1 and TRBJ1-3): SAVISQKPSRDICQRGTSLTIQCQVDSQVTMMFWYRQQPGQSLTLIATANQGSEATYESGFVIDKFPISRPNLTFSTLTVSNMSPEDSSIYLCSVESRQAYSGNTIYFGEGSWLTVV.

This sequence joins TRBV10-3 and TRBJ2-7, with 7 nucleotides matching TRBD2. The CDR3 spans 13 residues. The V gene end was trimmed by 6 bases and the J gene end by 0 bases; junction bases not matched to a gene: 2. Looked up from germline, CDR1 is ENHRY and CDR2 is SYGVKD. The CDR3 coding sequence is TGTGCCATCAGGCTAGCGGACTCCTACGAGCAGTACTTC. Amino acid sequence: CAIRLADSYEQYF.